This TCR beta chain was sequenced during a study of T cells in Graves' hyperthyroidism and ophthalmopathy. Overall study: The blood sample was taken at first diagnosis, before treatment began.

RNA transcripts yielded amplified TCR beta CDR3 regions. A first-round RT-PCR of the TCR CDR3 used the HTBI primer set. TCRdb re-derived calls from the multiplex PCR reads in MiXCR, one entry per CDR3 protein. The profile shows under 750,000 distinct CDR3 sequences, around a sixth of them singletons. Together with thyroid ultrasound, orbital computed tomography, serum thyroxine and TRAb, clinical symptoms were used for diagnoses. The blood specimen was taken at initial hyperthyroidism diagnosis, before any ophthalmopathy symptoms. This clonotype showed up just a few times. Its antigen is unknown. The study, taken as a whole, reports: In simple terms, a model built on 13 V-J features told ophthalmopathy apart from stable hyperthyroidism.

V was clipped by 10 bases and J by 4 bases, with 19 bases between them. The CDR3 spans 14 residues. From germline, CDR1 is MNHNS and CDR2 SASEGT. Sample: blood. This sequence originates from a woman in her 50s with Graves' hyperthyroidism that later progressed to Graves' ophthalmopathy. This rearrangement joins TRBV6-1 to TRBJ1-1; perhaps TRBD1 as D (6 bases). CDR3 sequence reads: CATIKRGAGTEAFF. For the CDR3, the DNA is TGTGCCACCATAAAGCGGGGGGCCGGCACTGAAGCTTTCTTT.